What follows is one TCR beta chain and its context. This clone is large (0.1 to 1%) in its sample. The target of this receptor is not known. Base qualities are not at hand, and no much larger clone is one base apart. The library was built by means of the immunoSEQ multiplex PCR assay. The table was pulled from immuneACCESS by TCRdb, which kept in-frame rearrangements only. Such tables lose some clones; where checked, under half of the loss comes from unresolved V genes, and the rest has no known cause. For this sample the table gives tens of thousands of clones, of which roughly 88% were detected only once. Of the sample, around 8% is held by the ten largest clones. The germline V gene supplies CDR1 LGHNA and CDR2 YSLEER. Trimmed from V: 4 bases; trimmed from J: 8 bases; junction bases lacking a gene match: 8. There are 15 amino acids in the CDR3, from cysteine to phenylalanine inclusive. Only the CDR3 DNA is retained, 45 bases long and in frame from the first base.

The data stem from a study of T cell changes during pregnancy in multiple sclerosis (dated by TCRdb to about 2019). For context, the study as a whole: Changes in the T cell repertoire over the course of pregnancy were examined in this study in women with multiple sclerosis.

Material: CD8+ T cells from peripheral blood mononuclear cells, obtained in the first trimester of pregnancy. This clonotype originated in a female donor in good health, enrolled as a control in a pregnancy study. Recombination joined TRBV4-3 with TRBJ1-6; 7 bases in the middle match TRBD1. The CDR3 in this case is CASSPRQGIYSPLHF. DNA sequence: TGCGCCAGCAGCCCTAGACAGGGAATTTATTCACCCCTCCACTTT.